The TCR beta chain under discussion was sequenced for a study of blood T cell repertoires in COVID-19 (TCRdb year 2020). Concerning the study at large: Samples from collaborators originated in the United States, Italy and Spain and spanned both the acute and convalescent phases of COVID-19. The prospective study material was composed of cDNA or gDNA derived from T cells, B-cell-depleted T cells, or PBMCs. The dataset comprised deeply sampled blood TCRbeta repertoires from subjects exposed to, actively infected with, or recovered from COVID-19. The repertoires were released in a freely available public database intended as a resource for research on the immune response to SARS-CoV-2. The samples were drawn from two sources: the first 160 participants of the ongoing ImmuneRACE study, and over 950 subjects contributed by 6 global collaborators. Sample metadata almost always included a de-identified subject ID, COVID-19 status, age in years and sex. HLA class I and class II types, where available, came from metadata supplied by the sample provider rather than from assay-based typing.

Whole blood was collected in K2EDTA tubes by collaborating institutions according to the institutions' own protocols. Collaborator samples were shipped for TCRbeta analysis as frozen whole blood, isolated PBMCs, or DNA extracted from either sample type. The immunoSEQ Assay, a bias-controlled multiplex PCR, was used to amplify TCRbeta CDR3 regions from genomic DNA. From the authors' description of their analysis: Within the assay, amplification of reference gene primers was used to estimate how many nucleated cells each sample contained. To quantify the absolute abundance of each unique TCRbeta CDR3 rearrangement, sequence reads were collapsed and filtered. Productive Simpson clonality was computed per sample as the square root of Simpson's diversity index over productive rearrangements. TCRdb stores this immuneACCESS table with in-frame sequences only. Part of the clones is absent; in the studies checked, under half of the shortfall reflects unresolved V genes, and no reason is known for the rest. D and trimming were read from the DNA, whereas the V and J calls and clone size are those reported in that table. In this sample the table shows 380,000 or so clones, around 90% of which occur a single time. The ten biggest clones cover roughly 1.2% of the sample.

Study-level results and caveats: Clinical and demographic metadata were provided uncurated, with the amount varying by source and participant.

Of note for this clone: What antigen it recognizes has not been identified. No per-base quality is available; no much larger clone lies one base away.

This sequence was found in a man aged 40-50 years with acute or convalescent COVID-19. Sequencing was performed on peripheral blood.

CDR3 protein: CASSAVYSAGNTIYF. The DNA is as follows: TGTGCCAGCAGTGCCGTATACAGTGCTGGAAACACCATATATTTT. Recombination joined TRBV2 with TRBJ1-3, with the D gene not confidently named. V gives up 4 bases and J gives up 2 bases, and the segment between their germline ends measures 12 bases. According to the germline V gene, CDR1 reads SNHLY and CDR2 reads FYNNEI. The CDR3 contains 15 residues, cysteine and phenylalanine counted. The kept DNA is CDR3 alone, 45 bases in frame from the first base.